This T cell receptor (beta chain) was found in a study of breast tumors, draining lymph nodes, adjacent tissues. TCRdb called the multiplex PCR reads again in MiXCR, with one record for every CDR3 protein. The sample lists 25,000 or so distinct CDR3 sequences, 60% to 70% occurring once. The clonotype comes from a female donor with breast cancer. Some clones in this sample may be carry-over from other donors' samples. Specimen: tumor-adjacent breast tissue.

In DNA form, the CDR3 reads TGTGCCAGCAGTTACGGGACAGGGCCACTGTCCTACAATGAGCAGTTCTTC. Amino acid sequence: CASSYGTGPLSYNEQFF. The V gene is TRBV6-5, the J gene TRBJ2-1; TRBD1 aligns across 9 bases. Germline lookup yields CDR1 MNHEY and CDR2 SVGAGI. J was trimmed by 1 base and V by 2 bases; bases with no gene match: 6. There are 17 residues in the CDR3.